These T cell receptor beta chains were read from a single sample in a study of a mutant IDH1 vaccine in newly diagnosed glioma. These TCRs are of unknown antigen specificity. Assay used: immunoSEQ multiplex PCR; TCRdb lists only in-frame clones, some missing. The data contain some 70,000 clones, 84% of them singletons. This specimen consisted of PBMCs, obtained from a glioma patient whose treatment included an IDH1 peptide vaccine. The receptors derive from a man younger than 35 with glioma. The CDR3 runs from the conserved cysteine through the conserved F or W. A D gene is named only where the DNA matches it firmly. The size field is filled for only some rows; it gives once, few, many or a size class.

V	D	length	size	J	DNA	CDR3
TRBV27	.	13	.	TRBJ2-7	TGTGCCAGCAGTTTGGGCGGACCCTACGAGCAGTACTTC	CASSLGGPYEQYF
TRBV4-3	.	17	.	TRBJ2-7	TGCGCCAGCAGCCAAGAGCGGGGGCCCGGGGTTCAGGGGGAGCAGTACTTC	CASSQERGPGVQGEQYF
TRBV28	.	15	once	TRBJ2-7	TGTGCCAGCAGTCCACCGACGGGAAAGATGACCGAGCAGTACTTC	CASSPPTGKMTEQYF
TRBV5-1	.	14	.	TRBJ1-2	TGCGCCAGCAGCTTGGGGGTAGGGGGCTATGGCTACACCTTC	CASSLGVGGYGYTF
TRBV6-5	TRBD1	13	.	TRBJ1-1	TGTGCCAGCAGTAACCGACAGGGAGTTGAAGCTTTCTTT	CASSNRQGVEAFF
TRBV5-5	TRBD1	15	once	TRBJ2-3	TGTGCCAGCAGTTCAGGGGGTTACAGCACAGATACGCAGTATTTT	CASSSGGYSTDTQYF
TRBV6-1	.	13	.	TRBJ2-5	TGTGCCAGCAGTGAAGGTCTAGTAGAGACCCAGTACTTC	CASSEGLVETQYF
TRBV9	TRBD2	15	.	TRBJ2-1	TGTGCCAGCAGCCTGACTAGCGGGAGTATGCATGAGCAGTTCTTC	CASSLTSGSMHEQFF
TRBV7-6	.	14	.	TRBJ1-2	TGTGCCAGCAGCCCCGCGGGGACCGCATATGGCTACACCTTC	CASSPAGTAYGYTF
TRBV5-1	TRBD2	16	.	TRBJ2-3	TGCGCCAGCGCCCCCCTAGCGGGGGACCCCACAGATACGCAGTATTTT	CASAPLAGDPTDTQYF
TRBV9	.	14	once	TRBJ2-5	TGTGCCAGCAGCGTCGGCTTCCCCTGGGAGACCCAGTACTTC	CASSVGFPWETQYF
TRBV5-1	TRBD1	14	.	TRBJ2-3	TGCGCCAGCAGCAGCGGACAGGGCGGAGATACGCAGTATTTT	CASSSGQGGDTQYF
TRBV5-8	.	11	once	TRBJ1-4	TGTGCCAGCAGGGGGGCAGGGAAACTGTTTTTT	CASRGAGKLFF
TRBV4-3	TRBD1	15	.	TRBJ1-3	TGCGCCAGCAGCCCGGACAGGGGAGGAGGAAACACCATATATTTT	CASSPDRGGGNTIYF
TRBV4-2	TRBD2	19	.	TRBJ2-4	TGTGCCAGCAGCCAATCAGACAGGACTAGCGGGAGAACGGGGAACATTCAGTACTTC	CASSQSDRTSGRTGNIQYF
TRBV27	.	13	.	TRBJ1-1	TGTGCCAGCAGTCCCAGGGACACCACTGAAGCTTTCTTT	CASSPRDTTEAFF
TRBV6-5	.	16	.	TRBJ1-2	TGTGCCAGCAGTTACGGCAACCACAAGGTTCAGGACGGCTACACCTTC	CASSYGNHKVQDGYTF
TRBV10-3	TRBD1	16	.	TRBJ2-4	TGTGCCATCAGCCCACAGGGGGAAAGGGCCAAAAACATTCAGTACTTC	CAISPQGERAKNIQYF
TRBV18	.	15	.	TRBJ2-7	TGTGCCAGCTCACGAGGACAGATAGAACCCTACGAGCAGTACTTC	CASSRGQIEPYEQYF
TRBV4-3	.	13	.	TRBJ1-5	TGCGCCAGCAGCCAAGAGGGCGGACAGCCCCAGCATTTT	CASSQEGGQPQHF
TRBV30	.	15	.	TRBJ1-5	TGTGCCTGGAGTGTTGGGAGGGCCTACAATCAGCCCCAGCATTTT	CAWSVGRAYNQPQHF
TRBV15	.	17	few	TRBJ2-2	TGTGCCACCAGCAGAGCGAAGGGGATTGGGAACACCGGGGAGCTGTTTTTT	CATSRAKGIGNTGELFF
TRBV6-5	.	14	.	TRBJ2-6	TGTGCCAGCAATCGGGACGCTGGGGCCAACGTCCTGACTTTC	CASNRDAGANVLTF
TRBV7-8	.	16	.	TRBJ2-7	TGTGCCAGCAGCCCCCCTTCGTTTAGGCTCGGCTACGAGCAGTACTTC	CASSPPSFRLGYEQYF
TRBV11-3	.	13	.	TRBJ2-7	TGTGCCAGCAGCTTAAGCCCCGGAGGGGAGCAGTACTTC	CASSLSPGGEQYF
TRBV19	.	13	.	TRBJ2-7	TGTGCCAGTAGTATAGGGAGAGGGTACGAGCAGTACTTC	CASSIGRGYEQYF